This TCR beta chain derives from a study of vaccination effects on CD4 cells after COVID-19. Antigen-specific CD4+ T cells expanded by the ViraFEST assay with viral peptide pools were then sequenced. Scientists isolated CD4+ T cells after an approximately 10-day culture period ended. The person had PCR-confirmed SARS-CoV-2 infection between March and December 2020. In this sample, this clone turned up a few times. What it recognizes is unknown. Here immunoSEQ multiplex PCR was the method, and the copy in TCRdb shows in-frame clones only, minus some. The sample has around 28,000 clones; 69% are singletons. Germline assignment: CDR1 LNHDA and CDR2 SQIVND (reference sequence). This CDR3 contains 15 residues. The V gene end was trimmed by 6 bases and the J gene end by 4 bases; junction bases not matched to a gene: 6. Study results and caveats: Marked clonal contraction was seen late after vaccination (in both infection- and vaccine-induced clones).

Here the sequenced sample was CD4+ T cells from PBMCs cultured with SARS-CoV-2 spike peptides, taken before COVID-19 vaccination. The receptor comes from a human donor who had a prior SARS-CoV-2 infection. The chain uses TRBV19 and TRBJ1-5, with 10 bases matching TRBD1. In DNA, the CDR3 is TGTGCCAGTAGCAGGGACAGGGGTGGGAATCAGCCCCAGCATTTT. Translated, it gives CASSRDRGGNQPQHF.